These 2 T cell receptor beta chains share one sample of origin, sequenced in a study of persistence of HIV-infected CD4 T cells. For these receptors, no antigen is known. The libraries were made with immunoSEQ version 4 in survey mode. The assay was immunoSEQ multiplex PCR, and TCRdb's table has in-frame clones only and misses some. In the table there are about 28,000 clones, roughly four fifths of which are singletons. Stimulation used 8 to 10 ug/mL lysate from CMV-infected fibroblasts. CD40L-negative CD69-negative CD45RO-high memory CD4+ T cells were sorted as populations depleted of antigen-responding cells. The material sequenced was CD4+ T cells sorted from PBMCs after roughly 18-hour stimulation, taken from a patient who received antiretroviral therapy. Receptors originate from an adult man with HIV who was CMV-seropositive.

The rearrangement joins TRBV5-1 to TRBJ2-5; no clear D gene. CDR1 and CDR2 from the germline V gene are SGHRS and YFSETQ. The CDR3 is made up of 14 amino acids. Trimming removed 0 bases at V and 5 bases at J, with 11 bases between. The CDR3 bases are TGCGCCAGCAGCTTGGCCGGAAAGGGCGAGACCCAGTACTTC. Its protein is CASSLAGKGETQYF.

This chain connects TRBV12-3 or TRBV12-4 to TRBJ2-3, with a possible D match to TRBD2 (5 bases). The CDR3 sequence is 13 residues long. V shed 3 bases and J shed 3 bases, with 7 bases lying between them. The CDR3 region is CASSFRGTDTQYF. The CDR3 region has the DNA TGTGCCAGCAGTTTTCGCGGGACAGATACGCAGTATTTT.